The 25 T cell receptor beta chains below were found in one sample sequenced in a study of shared clonotypes between healthy human individuals. It was CD45RO-negative cells, positively selected for CCR7, that made up naive CD8 cells, with terminally differentiated effector memory CD45RA+ cells excluded. Only in-frame clones appear in the TCRdb table, and some are missing; sequencing was by immunoSEQ multiplex PCR. The sample has about 2 million clones; about 95% are singletons. Material: naive CD8+ T cells sorted from blood. Every receptor here comes from a man aged 18 to 29 in good health.

The V gene is TRBV2, the J gene TRBJ2-5, with unresolved D. Deletions cut 6 bases from V and 0 bases from J, with 14 bases between. CDR1 is SNHLY, CDR2 FYNNEI, per germline. This CDR3 spans 15 amino acids. CDR3 nucleotide sequence: TGTGCCAGCAGCAGGACCCCCAACTACCAAGAGACCCAGTACTTC. Translating gives CASSRTPNYQETQYF.

V gene TRBV29-1 combines with J gene TRBJ2-1, with TRBD2 matching 11 bases. J was trimmed by 8 bases and V by 1 base; bases with no gene match: 7. This CDR3 has 15 amino acids. Per germline, CDR1 SQVTM and CDR2 ANQGSEA. As DNA, the CDR3 is TGCAGCGTTGAAGTTGAACTAGCGGGAGTGGATGAGCAGTTCTTC. Amino acid sequence: CSVEVELAGVDEQFF.

The chain couples TRBV28 to TRBJ2-1; tentative D call: TRBD2 (5 bases). The CDR3 spans 15 residues. Deletions cut 6 bases from V and 0 bases from J, with 12 bases between. CDR1 is MDHEN, CDR2 SYDVKM, per germline. The CDR3 here is CASSPQEDSYNEQFF. In DNA form, the CDR3 reads TGTGCCAGCAGCCCCCAGGAGGACTCCTACAATGAGCAGTTCTTC.

V usage is TRBV7-6 and J usage is TRBJ1-4; D is unresolved. Germline V gene data show CDR1 as SGHVS and CDR2 as FNYEAQ. The CDR3 is made up of 14 amino acids. V was clipped by 8 bases and J by 0 bases, with 10 bases between them. The CDR3 DNA follows: TGTGCCAGCGCCTTCGGGACAACTAATGAAAAACTGTTTTTT. Translation: CASAFGTTNEKLFF.

The chain couples TRBV5-4 to TRBJ2-2; 11 nucleotides align to TRBD2. Germline CDR1 is SGHNT and CDR2 is YYREEE (reference sequence). This CDR3 is built from 17 residues. V lost 0 bases, J lost 7 bases, and 8 bases stayed unmatched. The CDR3 DNA sequence: TGTGCCAGCAGCTTGGAACTAGCGGGAGTTGAGGTCGGGGAGCTGTTTTTT. Translated: CASSLELAGVEVGELFF.

The CDR3 nucleotides read TGTGCCAGCCAAGTGCAAACTACAGGGGTCGGTCAGCCCCAGCATTTT. Its translation: CASQVQTTGVGQPQHF. This sequence joins TRBV27 and TRBJ1-5, with TRBD1 identical over 7 bases. Germline CDR1 MNHEY, CDR2 SMNVEV (reference sequence). V lost 8 bases and J lost 6; bases outside the gene matches: 16. This CDR3 has 16 amino acids.

CDR3 in DNA: TGTGCCACCAGCAGAGAGGGACAGGGAACAGATACGCAGTATTTT. It is translated as CATSREGQGTDTQYF. This sequence joins TRBV15 and TRBJ2-3; 9 bases align to TRBD1. CDR1 LNHNV and CDR2 YYDKDF come from the germline V gene (reference sequence). The CDR3 length is 15 residues. V lost 0 bases to trimming and J lost 3 bases; unmatched junction nucleotides: 1.

Details on this clone: Other DNA sequences of this sample code for an identical CDR3. The V gene is TRBV4-3, the J gene TRBJ2-7; 11 bases line up with TRBD1. Germline V gene lookup returns CDR1 LGHNA and CDR2 YSLEER. The junction had 3 bases not matched to a gene; V was cut back by 4 bases and J by 4 bases. This CDR3 contains 14 residues. The CDR3 sequence is CASSPGQGEYEQYF. The CDR3 DNA reads TGCGCCAGCAGCCCGGGACAGGGGGAGTACGAGCAGTACTTC.

The chain employs TRBV29-1 and TRBJ1-1; no reliable D call. CDR3 size: 17 residues. Germline CDR1 reads SQVTM; CDR2 reads ANQGSEA. V lost 4 bases and J lost 4, with 25 bases in between. The CDR3 bases are TGCAGCGTTGCGTTGTTGTCAGGAGGTCCCCTGGGCACTGAAGCTTTCTTT. Translating it yields CSVALLSGGPLGTEAFF.

The CDR3 DNA reads TGTGCCAGCAGTTTATCGGGGAGCTTGACCTACGAGCAGTACTTC. Protein product: CASSLSGSLTYEQYF. V usage is TRBV27 and J usage is TRBJ2-7; tentative D call: TRBD2 (5 bases). The germline V gene has CDR1 MNHEY and CDR2 SMNVEV (reference sequence). This CDR3 has 15 amino acids. Between the trimmed V and J ends, which lost 0 bases and 2 bases, there was a span of 11 bases.

The rearrangement joins TRBV9 to TRBJ2-7, with 11 positions matching TRBD1. The CDR3 extends over 15 amino acids. Unmatched junction bases numbered 6, after V lost 4 bases and J lost 3 bases. The V gene's germline CDR1 is SGDLS and CDR2 YYNGEE. The CDR3 DNA reads TGTGCCAGCAGCCTCTGGGGGACAGGGGGCTACGAGCAGTACTTC. Translation gives CASSLWGTGGYEQYF.

On this clone: The junction does not match germline at one end; this may be a read error. The V call is TRBV7-7, the J call TRBJ1-5, with D unresolved. The CDR3 spans 16 residues. Germline CDR1 is SSHAT and CDR2 is FNYEAQ (reference sequence). The CDR3 reads CASSFGQPRDNQPQHF. For the CDR3, the DNA is TGTGCTAGCAGCTTTGGGCAGCCCCGGGACAATCAGCCCCAGCATTTT.

This sequence joins TRBV6-5 and TRBJ2-7; a possible D gene is TRBD1 (5 bases). The CDR3 covers 14 residues. In germline, CDR1 is MNHEY, CDR2 SVGAGI. V was pared by 2 bases and J by 1 base, with 9 bases between. The CDR3 DNA follows: TGTGCCAGCAGTTACAGGGGCAAGTCCTACGAGCAGTACTTC. Translation: CASSYRGKSYEQYF.

The V gene is TRBV6-1, the J gene TRBJ1-5, with a tentative D call TRBD1 (6 bases). This CDR3 is built from 15 residues. Germline V gene data show CDR1 as MNHNS and CDR2 as SASEGT. Trimming removed 6 bases from V and 0 bases from J, with 12 bases in between. The CDR3 sequence is CASSDRTDSNQPQHF. In nucleotides, the CDR3 is TGTGCCAGCAGCGATAGGACAGATAGCAATCAGCCCCAGCATTTT.

The chain recombines TRBV5-1 with TRBJ2-2; D unresolved. Germline assignment: CDR1 SGHRS and CDR2 YFSETQ. This CDR3 contains 15 residues. Trimming stripped 2 bases from V and 0 bases from J, with 8 bases between. CDR3 region: CASSFIGANTGELFF. CDR3 nucleotide sequence: TGCGCCAGCAGCTTTATTGGCGCGAACACCGGGGAGCTGTTTTTT.

This clone was detected once. The chain joins TRBV7-9 to TRBJ1-1; D is unclear. Germline CDR1 reads SEHNR; CDR2 reads FQNEAQ (reference sequence). The CDR3 runs to 15 residues. Trimming took off 5 bases at V and 4 bases at J, with 17 bases between the two ends. Here the CDR3 reads CASSHTIGQRTEAFF. The CDR3 DNA is TGTGCCAGCAGCCATACGATCGGCCAGCGCACTGAAGCTTTCTTT.

V is TRBV2 and J is TRBJ2-3; perhaps TRBD1 as D (6 bases). The V and J ends lost 1 base and 5 bases respectively, with 13 bases between them. The CDR3 spans 15 residues. In germline, CDR1 is SNHLY, CDR2 FYNNEI. CDR3 protein: CASSEGWTDQDTQYF. CDR3 in DNA: TGTGCCAGCAGTGAAGGGTGGACAGATCAAGATACGCAGTATTTT. Based on the CDR3 plus reference TRBV2 and TRBJ2-3, the full variable domain is EPEVTQTPSHQVTQMGQEVILRCVPISNHLYFYWYRQILGQKVEFLVSFYNNEISEKSEIFDDQFSVERPDGSNFTLKIRSTKLEDSAMYFCASSEGWTDQDTQYFGPGTRLTVL.

About this clone: Other DNA sequences of this sample code for an identical CDR3. This chain uses TRBV5-4 with TRBJ2-7; 9 nucleotides line up with TRBD1. The germline gives CDR1 SGHNT, CDR2 YYREEE (reference sequence). The CDR3 totals 15 residues. J was trimmed by 3 bases and V by 2 bases; bases with no gene match: 6. Written as DNA, the CDR3 is TGTGCCAGCAGCTTCCCGGGACAGGGTCTCTACGAGCAGTACTTC. Translating gives CASSFPGQGLYEQYF.

As concerns this clone: Different DNA sequences within this sample yield the same CDR3. The chain uses TRBV6-5 and TRBJ1-1; no firm D call. The CDR3 runs 13 residues. Per the germline V gene, CDR1 is MNHEY and CDR2 is SVGAGI. V was cut by 2 bases and J by 4 bases, with 8 bases left in between. The CDR3 sequence: CASSYGRGTEAFF. The CDR3 region has the DNA TGTGCCAGCAGTTACGGGCGGGGCACTGAAGCTTTCTTT.

This sequence joins TRBV6-4 and TRBJ1-2, with TRBD1 identical over 9 bases. CDR1 and CDR2 from the germline V gene are MRHNA and SNTAGT. V dropped 7 bases and J dropped 8; count of bases not matched to a gene: 8. This CDR3 has 13 residues. The CDR3 DNA reads as TGTGCCAGCACCCTACAGGGGGCGGAGGGCTACACCTTC. Translation gives CASTLQGAEGYTF.

This chain uses TRBV13 with TRBJ2-1, with 7 positions matching TRBD1. V was clipped by 0 bases and J by 8 bases; unmatched bases: 4. The CDR3 runs 14 residues. Germline-derived CDR1 and CDR2 are PRHDT and FYEKMQ (reference sequence). CDR3 sequence: CASSLGGGRDEQFF. CDR3 bases: TGTGCCAGCAGCTTAGGAGGGGGCAGGGATGAGCAGTTCTTC.

The chain employs TRBV7-9 and TRBJ2-5; 7 nucleotides agree with TRBD1. This CDR3 contains 15 residues. Trimming at V came to 4 bases and at J to 2 bases, leaving 7 bases not matched to a gene. The germline CDR1 and CDR2 sequences are SEHNR and FQNEAQ (reference sequence). The CDR3 region has the DNA TGTGCCAGCAGCTCCACCTGGGACAGTCAAGAGACCCAGTACTTC. This gives the protein CASSSTWDSQETQYF.

V and J are TRBV10-3 and TRBJ2-7; TRBD1 matches 7 bases. Looked up from germline, CDR1 is ENHRY and CDR2 is SYGVKD. The CDR3 loop spans 12 amino acids. V gave up 7 bases and J gave up 6 bases; unmatched junction bases: 6. The CDR3 DNA follows: TGTGCCATCACCGACAGGGTAGGCGAGCAGTACTTC. Residues: CAITDRVGEQYF.

Points on this clone: This same CDR3 is encoded by further DNA sequences in the sample. This sequence joins TRBV27 and TRBJ2-1, with TRBD2 identical over 7 bases. The V gene end was trimmed by 2 bases and the J gene end by 8 bases; junction bases not matched to a gene: 0. The CDR3 extends over 12 amino acids. Germline V gene data show CDR1 as MNHEY and CDR2 as SMNVEV (reference sequence). In nucleotides, the CDR3 is TGTGCCAGCAGTTTAGGGGGGGATGAGCAGTTCTTC. This gives the protein CASSLGGDEQFF.

This clone was found once. The V and J genes are TRBV7-9 and TRBJ2-7; maybe TRBD2 (6 bases). CDR1 and CDR2 (germline): SEHNR, FQNEAQ (reference sequence). Trimming shortened V by 0 bases and J by 3 bases, and 9 bases separated the two germline ends. There are 14 residues in the CDR3. CDR3 in DNA: TGTGCCAGCAGCTTAGCAACGGGACTCTACGAGCAGTACTTC. Translation: CASSLATGLYEQYF.